Listed here is a single TCR beta chain. This sample was taken from a study of cytomegalovirus exposure and HLA in healthy donors. V lost 4 bases and J 2 bases, leaving 11 bases between the germline ends. Germline V gene data show CDR1 as SGHNT and CDR2 as YYREEE (reference sequence). The CDR3 sequence is 14 residues long. The PCR employed 60 Vbeta primers together with 13 Jbeta primers. TCRdb's copy holds only in-frame clones and misses some; the assay was immunoSEQ multiplex PCR. The table lists tens of thousands of clones, roughly 79% of them singletons. The specimen was PBMCs. This clonotype originated in a woman aged 40-49 years in good health and CMV-seronegative. The chain is built from TRBV5-4 and TRBJ2-3; D is unresolved. The CDR3 spells CASSPGPVTDTQYF. CDR3 nucleotides: TGTGCCAGCAGCCCTGGGCCCGTCACAGATACGCAGTATTTT.